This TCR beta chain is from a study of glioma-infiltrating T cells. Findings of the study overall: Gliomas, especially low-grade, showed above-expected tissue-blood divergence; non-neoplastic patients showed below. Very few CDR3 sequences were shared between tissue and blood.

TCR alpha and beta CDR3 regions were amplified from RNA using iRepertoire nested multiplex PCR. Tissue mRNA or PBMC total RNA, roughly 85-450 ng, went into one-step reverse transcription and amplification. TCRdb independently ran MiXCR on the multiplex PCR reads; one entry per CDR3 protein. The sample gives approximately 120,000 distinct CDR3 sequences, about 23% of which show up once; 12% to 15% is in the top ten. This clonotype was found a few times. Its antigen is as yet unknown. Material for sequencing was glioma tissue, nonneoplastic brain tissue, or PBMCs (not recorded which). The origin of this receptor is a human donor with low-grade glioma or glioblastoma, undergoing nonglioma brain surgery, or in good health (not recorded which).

The CDR3 loop reads CSARGGEETQYF. CDR3 nucleotide sequence: TGCAGCGCTCGGGGGGGAGAGGAGACCCAGTACTTC. This chain joins TRBV29-1 and TRBJ2-5; 8 bases map to TRBD2. This CDR3 region has 12 residues. The J segment lost 5 bases and the V segment lost 7 bases, leaving 6 bases of the junction unmatched. Looked up from germline, CDR1 is SQVTM and CDR2 is ANQGSEA.